This T cell receptor beta chain is from a study of T-cell memory formation after mild COVID-19 (dated by TCRdb to about 2021). With respect to the entire study: TCR sequence clusters from the two donors were found to be largely donor specific. T-cell clones expanding and contracting after mild COVID-19 in two donors were tracked by longitudinal TCRalpha and TCRbeta repertoire sequencing. Two young, previously healthy adult volunteers made up the cohort, one male and one female.

Sequenced using an Illumina NovaSeq 6000. TCRalpha and TCRbeta cDNA libraries were constructed by 5'RACE with constant-segment primers, with sample barcodes and unique molecular identifiers being introduced. RNA was extracted from every sample with Trizol reagent. Amplification of the libraries took two PCR steps, and the second step added a second sample barcode plus Illumina TruSeq adapters. Sequencing of libraries was performed on an Illumina NovaSeq with 2 x 150 bp paired-end reads. In the authors' own workflow: With migec v1.2.7, reads were demultiplexed and then collapsed into UMI-guided consensus sequences. With mixcr v2.1.11, UMI consensuses were aligned to TRA and TRB V and J templates and assembled into clonotypes. A clonotype was counted as expanded or contracted only when both edgeR and NoisET called the clonotype significant, with the noise models trained on biological replicates. For edgeR calls, the thresholds were a false discovery rate-adjusted p below 0.01 and a log2 fold-change of 1. PCA with hierarchical clustering of max-normalized trajectories of the 1000 most abundant clonotypes was used as exploratory dynamics analysis. Separately sequenced CD4+ and CD8+ repertoires were used to assign the CD4 or CD8 phenotype of responding clones. TCRdb's own reprocessing of the public reads used fastp at Q25 and MiXCR and kept productive beta chains. Each entry is one CDR3 protein sequence, shown with its most common DNA and genes. The V and J calls, along with clone size, are taken from TCRdb and not from the paper's own processing. The sample yields under 450,000 distinct CDR3 sequences; roughly 20% were counted once. The ten largest clonotypes hold around a fifth of the sample.

Here is what the overall study found, with its caveats: Contracting CD4+ clones were located mainly in the CM and EM memory subsets, whereas CD8+ clones were found to be enriched in EMRA. Only a couple of mild cases were covered by the study, and larger cohorts that include severe cases with pre-infection samples were considered necessary. Some responding clones were detected in pre-infection memory, suggesting pre-existing cross-reactive memory T cells joined the SARS-CoV-2 response. The second-wave clones that peaked on day 37 were not confirmed to be SARS-CoV-2 specific. Balanced CD4/CD8 phenotypes were observed for clones contracting from day 15 to 85, whereas a bias towards CD4+ was observed for a second wave of clones expanding from day 15 to 37.

Ficoll-Paque density gradient centrifugation was used to isolate PBMCs. As concerns this clonotype: Which antigen it targets is not known. No much larger clone exists at a distance of one base, and base qualities are not known.

The CDR3 numbers 12 residues from cysteine through phenylalanine. CDR3 DNA only is kept here, 36 bases in frame from base 1. Reading the germline V gene (reference sequence) gives CDR1 DFQATT and CDR2 SNEGSKA. V was cut back by 6 bases and J by 7 bases, leaving a gap of 13 bases between them. The V and J segments used are TRBV20-1 and TRBJ1-5, with the identity of the D gene unclear. This TCR was recovered from a man younger than 35 who had mild COVID-19 (a few samples of this study predate the infection). The sample titles of this study are shuffled in the database, so cell type and time point are left out; the donor was told from shared clones. The source material was PBMCs or a T cell subset sorted from them (not recorded which). The CDR3 corresponds to CSATRGVQPQHF. The DNA sequence is as follows: TGCAGTGCCACCCGTGGGGTCCAGCCCCAGCATTTT.